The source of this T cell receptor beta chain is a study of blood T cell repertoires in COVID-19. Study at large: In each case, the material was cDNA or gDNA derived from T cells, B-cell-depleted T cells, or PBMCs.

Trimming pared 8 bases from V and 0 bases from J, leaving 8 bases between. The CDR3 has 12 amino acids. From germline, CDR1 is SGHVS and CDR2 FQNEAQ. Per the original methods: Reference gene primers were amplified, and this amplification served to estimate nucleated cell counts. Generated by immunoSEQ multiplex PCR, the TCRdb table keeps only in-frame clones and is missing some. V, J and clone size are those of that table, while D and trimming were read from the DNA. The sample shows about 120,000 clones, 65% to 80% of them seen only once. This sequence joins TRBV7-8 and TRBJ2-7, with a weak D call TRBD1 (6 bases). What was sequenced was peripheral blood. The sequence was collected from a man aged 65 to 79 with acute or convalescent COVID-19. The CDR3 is CASQGSSYEQYF. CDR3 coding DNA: TGTGCCAGCCAGGGGAGCTCCTACGAGCAGTACTTC.